The clone carrying this T cell receptor (beta chain) was counted once. Its antigen is undetermined. These data come from a study of sequential checkpoint blockade in melanoma. TCRdb's copy holds only in-frame clones and misses some; the assay was immunoSEQ multiplex PCR. Of about 18,000 clones listed, about 26% were seen once; the top ten hold roughly 7.9%. The CDR3 has 16 residues. Germline CDR1 is LNHNV and CDR2 is YYDKDF (reference sequence). Trimming took 5 bases from V and 2 from J; bases not matched to a gene: 9. As for treatment: randomized to nivolumab then ipilimumab (arm A) or the reverse (arm B). DNA-damaging chemotherapy had not been given to any patient beforehand. Whole-study findings and limits: Clinical benefit was about 30 times likelier when tumor T-cell fraction and clonality increased.

J is TRBJ2-5 and V is TRBV15, with TRBD1 matching over 9 bases. Sequenced here: tumor tissue (inferred from file names), sampled from a patient given nivolumab and ipilimumab in sequence. The clonotype comes from a human donor with melanoma. The CDR3 region is CATSSSLTGGQETQYF. The CDR3 bases are TGTGCCACCAGCTCGTCGCTGACAGGGGGTCAAGAGACCCAGTACTTC.